This T cell receptor (beta chain) comes out of a study of regulatory T cells in long-lasting Graves disease. The sample's time point: newly diagnosed GD, antithyroid drugs for less than 3 months. Generation of the TCR library employed RNA extracted from PBMCs. This clonotype was seen more than once but under ten times. Arm-PCR of CDR3 regions with iRepertoire HTBI primers generated TCR beta libraries. TCRdb re-derived calls from the multiplex PCR reads in MiXCR, one entry per CDR3 protein. Seen here are approximately 540,000 distinct CDR3 sequences, approximately 12% observed once, and the top ten hold roughly 9.3%. Germline V gene lookup returns CDR1 DFQATT and CDR2 SNEGSKA (reference sequence). With 3 bases removed from V and 9 bases from J, the gap between germline ends came to 17 bases. CDR3 length: 13 residues. The sample also formed part of further work on T cells in Graves' hyperthyroidism and ophthalmopathy. That study reports: The HTBI primer set drove a first-round RT-PCR of the TCR CDR3.

The source is a woman in her 30s with Graves disease. V gene TRBV20-1 combines with J gene TRBJ2-5; D may be TRBD2 (5 bases). The specimen was peripheral blood mononuclear cells (PBMCs), collected at new diagnosis, from a patient treated with antithyroid drugs. CDR3 in amino acids: CSARLASSLAQYF. The CDR3 nucleotides are TGCAGTGCTAGGCTAGCTAGCTCTTTGGCCCAGTACTTC.